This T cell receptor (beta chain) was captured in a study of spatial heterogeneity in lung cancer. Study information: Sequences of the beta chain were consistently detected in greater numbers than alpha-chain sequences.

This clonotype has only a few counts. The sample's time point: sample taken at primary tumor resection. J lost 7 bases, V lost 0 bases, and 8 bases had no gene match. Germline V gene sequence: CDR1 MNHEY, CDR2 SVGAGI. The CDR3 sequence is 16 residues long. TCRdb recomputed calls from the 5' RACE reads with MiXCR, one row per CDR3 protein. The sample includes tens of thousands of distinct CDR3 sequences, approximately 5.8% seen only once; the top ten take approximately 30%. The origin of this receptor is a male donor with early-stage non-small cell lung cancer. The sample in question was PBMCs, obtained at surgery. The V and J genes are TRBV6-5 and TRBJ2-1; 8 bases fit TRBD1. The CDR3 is CASSYSWTGSQNEQFF. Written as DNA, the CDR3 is TGTGCCAGCAGTTACTCGTGGACAGGGAGCCAAAATGAGCAGTTCTTC.